The rows below give T cell receptor beta chains drawn from one sample of a study of beta chain features in type 1 diabetes. TCRdb keeps only in-frame clones here, not all; method: immunoSEQ multiplex PCR. Altogether 330,000 or so clones are present, about 20% being singletons, with the ten largest covering 0.044%. Sequenced input: naive CD4+ T cells from blood. The receptors originated from a woman under 30 in good health. Both conserved end residues are part of each CDR3. Each record gives: D gene, V gene, clone size, J gene, CDR3 protein, CDR3 DNA. The D gene is left open where the match is weak. Some rows mark clone size as missing; the rest say once, few, many or name a class of expanded clone.

D gene: TRBD2
V gene: TRBV14
clone size: few
J gene: TRBJ2-1
CDR3 protein: CASSQGLAGNSEQFF
CDR3 DNA: TGTGCCAGCAGCCAAGGGCTAGCGGGGAACAGTGAGCAGTTCTTC

D gene: TRBD1
V gene: TRBV5-5
clone size: few
J gene: TRBJ2-7
CDR3 protein: CASAPSTGKSYEQYF
CDR3 DNA: TGTGCCAGCGCCCCCTCGACAGGGAAGTCCTACGAGCAGTACTTC

D gene: -
V gene: TRBV29-1
clone size: few
J gene: TRBJ1-2
CDR3 protein: CSVLTQGTAGYTF
CDR3 DNA: TGCAGCGTTCTGACCCAGGGGACGGCTGGCTACACCTTC

D gene: -
V gene: TRBV9
clone size: few
J gene: TRBJ2-1
CDR3 protein: CASSGQPLSYNEQFF
CDR3 DNA: TGTGCCAGCAGCGGACAGCCCCTATCCTACAATGAGCAGTTCTTC

D gene: -
V gene: TRBV9
clone size: -
J gene: TRBJ2-2
CDR3 protein: CASSIYTGELFF
CDR3 DNA: TGTGCCAGCAGCATCTACACCGGGGAGCTGTTTTTT

D gene: -
V gene: TRBV29-1
clone size: few
J gene: TRBJ2-5
CDR3 protein: CSVRQETQYF
CDR3 DNA: TGCAGCGTCCGACAGGAGACCCAGTACTTC

D gene: -
V gene: TRBV28
clone size: -
J gene: TRBJ2-1
CDR3 protein: CASSLSFSNEQFF
CDR3 DNA: TGTGCCAGCAGTTTATCTTTCTCCAATGAGCAGTTCTTC

D gene: TRBD1
V gene: TRBV7-9
clone size: -
J gene: TRBJ2-1
CDR3 protein: CASSFGTGVVRQFF
CDR3 DNA: TGTGCCAGCAGCTTTGGAACAGGGGTGGTCAGGCAGTTCTTC

D gene: -
V gene: TRBV30
clone size: few
J gene: TRBJ2-6
CDR3 protein: CAHHKIAHAGANVLTF
CDR3 DNA: TGTGCCCACCATAAGATAGCGCACGCTGGGGCCAACGTCCTGACTTTC

D gene: TRBD1
V gene: TRBV19
clone size: -
J gene: TRBJ2-7
CDR3 protein: CASSEVGDRGSYEQYF
CDR3 DNA: TGTGCCAGTAGTGAGGTCGGGGACAGGGGATCCTACGAGCAGTACTTC

D gene: TRBD1
V gene: TRBV9
clone size: -
J gene: TRBJ2-7
CDR3 protein: CASSVSGTGWYEQYF
CDR3 DNA: TGTGCCAGCAGCGTCTCCGGGACAGGGTGGTACGAGCAGTACTTC

D gene: -
V gene: TRBV7-8
clone size: -
J gene: TRBJ2-2
CDR3 protein: CASSQGTSTGELFF
CDR3 DNA: TGTGCCAGCAGCCAAGGGACTTCCACCGGGGAGCTGTTTTTT

D gene: TRBD2
V gene: TRBV14
clone size: few
J gene: TRBJ2-7
CDR3 protein: CASSHVAGGNYEQYF
CDR3 DNA: TGTGCCAGCAGCCACGTTGCGGGGGGAAACTACGAGCAGTACTTC

D gene: -
V gene: TRBV13
clone size: -
J gene: TRBJ1-5
CDR3 protein: CASSLRRNQPQHF
CDR3 DNA: TGTGCCAGCAGCTTACGTCGCAATCAGCCCCAGCATTTT

D gene: TRBD1
V gene: TRBV7-2
clone size: few
J gene: TRBJ1-2
CDR3 protein: CASTPRQGHYGYTF
CDR3 DNA: TGTGCCAGCACCCCAAGACAGGGACACTATGGCTACACCTTC

D gene: -
V gene: TRBV29-1
clone size: few
J gene: TRBJ2-1
CDR3 protein: CSVVGGQGRVNEQFF
CDR3 DNA: TGCAGCGTAGTTGGGGGCCAAGGACGGGTTAATGAGCAGTTCTTC

D gene: TRBD2
V gene: TRBV2
clone size: -
J gene: TRBJ2-3
CDR3 protein: CASKAGARTDTQYF
CDR3 DNA: TGTGCCAGCAAAGCGGGGGCCCGCACAGATACGCAGTATTTT

D gene: TRBD2
V gene: TRBV7-9
clone size: -
J gene: TRBJ2-2
CDR3 protein: CASSPRRAGGDTGELFF
CDR3 DNA: TGTGCCAGCAGCCCTCGTCGGGCGGGAGGTGACACCGGGGAGCTGTTTTTT

D gene: -
V gene: TRBV5-4
clone size: -
J gene: TRBJ2-1
CDR3 protein: CASSRQDIRNEQFF
CDR3 DNA: TGTGCCAGCAGCAGACAGGATATTAGGAATGAGCAGTTCTTC

D gene: TRBD1
V gene: TRBV9
clone size: -
J gene: TRBJ2-1
CDR3 protein: CASSVGQGHEQFF
CDR3 DNA: TGTGCCAGCAGCGTGGGACAGGGGCATGAGCAGTTCTTC

D gene: -
V gene: TRBV7-9
clone size: few
J gene: TRBJ1-1
CDR3 protein: CASSMTSRNTEAFF
CDR3 DNA: TGTGCCAGCAGCATGACAAGCAGGAACACTGAAGCTTTCTTT

D gene: -
V gene: TRBV21-1
clone size: few
J gene: TRBJ2-7
CDR3 protein: CASSQVSTGPEQYF
CDR3 DNA: TGTGCCAGCAGCCAGGTATCGACAGGGCCCGAGCAGTACTTC

D gene: -
V gene: TRBV11-2
clone size: once
J gene: TRBJ1-1
CDR3 protein: CASSRLNTEAFF
CDR3 DNA: TGTGCCAGCAGTCGGTTGAACACTGAAGCTTTCTTT

D gene: -
V gene: TRBV5-1
clone size: -
J gene: TRBJ2-1
CDR3 protein: CASSLEEGSYNEQFF
CDR3 DNA: TGCGCCAGCAGCCTGGAGGAGGGCTCCTACAATGAGCAGTTCTTC

D gene: TRBD2
V gene: TRBV7-9
clone size: few
J gene: TRBJ2-1
CDR3 protein: CASEASGRRVEQFF
CDR3 DNA: TGTGCCAGCGAGGCTAGCGGGAGAAGGGTTGAGCAGTTCTTC

D gene: TRBD2
V gene: TRBV30
clone size: few
J gene: TRBJ2-5
CDR3 protein: CAWSQGLAGGETQYF
CDR3 DNA: TGTGCCTGGAGTCAGGGACTAGCGGGAGGGGAGACCCAGTACTTC

D gene: TRBD2
V gene: TRBV7-3
clone size: few
J gene: TRBJ2-5
CDR3 protein: CASSLTGLAGAQETQYF
CDR3 DNA: TGTGCCAGCAGCTTAACAGGACTAGCGGGTGCCCAAGAGACCCAGTACTTC

D gene: -
V gene: TRBV5-4
clone size: few
J gene: TRBJ2-5
CDR3 protein: CASSFDLEETQYF
CDR3 DNA: TGTGCCAGCAGCTTCGACTTAGAAGAGACCCAGTACTTC

D gene: -
V gene: TRBV29-1
clone size: -
J gene: TRBJ2-3
CDR3 protein: CSAAGAYTDTQYF
CDR3 DNA: TGCAGCGCAGCGGGTGCTTACACAGATACGCAGTATTTT

D gene: -
V gene: TRBV7-2
clone size: -
J gene: TRBJ1-5
CDR3 protein: CASSLPDQPQHF
CDR3 DNA: TGTGCCAGCAGCTTACCTGATCAGCCCCAGCATTTT

D gene: TRBD2
V gene: TRBV2
clone size: -
J gene: TRBJ2-3
CDR3 protein: CASGRKLAGGTDTQYF
CDR3 DNA: TGTGCCAGCGGGAGGAAACTAGCGGGGGGCACAGATACGCAGTATTTT

D gene: TRBD1
V gene: TRBV30
clone size: few
J gene: TRBJ1-1
CDR3 protein: CAGHRGFDTEAFF
CDR3 DNA: TGTGCCGGTCACAGGGGATTTGACACTGAAGCTTTCTTT

D gene: TRBD2
V gene: TRBV4-1
clone size: -
J gene: TRBJ2-2
CDR3 protein: CASSPRKAGGPNTGELFF
CDR3 DNA: TGCGCCAGCAGCCCGCGGAAAGCGGGAGGGCCGAACACCGGGGAGCTGTTTTTT

D gene: -
V gene: TRBV9
clone size: -
J gene: TRBJ2-7
CDR3 protein: CASSPGKVQYF
CDR3 DNA: TGTGCCAGCAGCCCCGGGAAGGTGCAGTACTTC

D gene: -
V gene: TRBV15
clone size: -
J gene: TRBJ2-7
CDR3 protein: CATRGHSSYEQYF
CDR3 DNA: TGTGCCACCAGAGGACACAGCTCCTACGAGCAGTACTTC

D gene: -
V gene: TRBV21-1
clone size: -
J gene: TRBJ2-6
CDR3 protein: CASSKASGVAGANVLTF
CDR3 DNA: TGTGCCAGCAGCAAAGCCTCAGGGGTCGCCGGGGCCAACGTCCTGACTTTC

D gene: -
V gene: TRBV9
clone size: -
J gene: TRBJ2-5
CDR3 protein: CASSVAAGAGGETQYF
CDR3 DNA: TGTGCCAGCAGCGTAGCTGCGGGGGCTGGAGGGGAGACCCAGTACTTC

D gene: TRBD2
V gene: TRBV11-2
clone size: -
J gene: TRBJ2-1
CDR3 protein: CASSSLSGRSYNEQFF
CDR3 DNA: TGTGCCAGCAGCTCCCTTAGCGGGAGATCCTACAATGAGCAGTTCTTC